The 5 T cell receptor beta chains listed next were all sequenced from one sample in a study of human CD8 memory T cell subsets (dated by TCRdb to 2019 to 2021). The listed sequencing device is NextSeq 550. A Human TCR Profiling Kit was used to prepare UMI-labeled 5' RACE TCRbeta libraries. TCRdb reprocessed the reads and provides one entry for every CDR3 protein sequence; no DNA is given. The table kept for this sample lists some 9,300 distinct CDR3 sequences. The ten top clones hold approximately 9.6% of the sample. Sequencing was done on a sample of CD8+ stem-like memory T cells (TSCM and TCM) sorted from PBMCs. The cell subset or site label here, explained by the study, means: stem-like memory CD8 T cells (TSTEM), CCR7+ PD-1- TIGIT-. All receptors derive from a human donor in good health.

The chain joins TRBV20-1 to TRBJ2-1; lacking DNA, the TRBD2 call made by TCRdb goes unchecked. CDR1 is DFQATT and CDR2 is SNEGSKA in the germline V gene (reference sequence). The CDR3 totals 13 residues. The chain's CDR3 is CSATSETYNEQFF.

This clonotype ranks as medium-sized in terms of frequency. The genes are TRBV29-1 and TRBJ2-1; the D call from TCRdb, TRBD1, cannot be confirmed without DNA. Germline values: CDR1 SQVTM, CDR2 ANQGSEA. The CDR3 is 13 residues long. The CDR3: CSVETGKYNEQFF.

The CDR3 here is CASSPWDRNTGELFF. The J gene is TRBJ2-2, the V gene TRBV28; no DNA is available, so the TRBD1 call from TCRdb remains unchecked. The CDR3 is 15 residues long. Germline-derived CDR1 and CDR2 are MDHEN and SYDVKM.

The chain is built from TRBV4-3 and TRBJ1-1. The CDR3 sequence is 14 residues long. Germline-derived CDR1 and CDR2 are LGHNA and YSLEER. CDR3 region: CASSLLQRNTEAFF.

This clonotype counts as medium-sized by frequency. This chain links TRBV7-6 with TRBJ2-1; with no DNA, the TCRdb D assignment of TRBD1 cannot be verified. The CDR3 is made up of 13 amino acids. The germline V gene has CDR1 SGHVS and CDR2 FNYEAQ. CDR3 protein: CASSSRVWNEQFF.